In its sample, the clone carrying this T cell receptor (beta chain) was seen many times. The method was immunoSEQ multiplex PCR; TCRdb's version includes in-frame clones alone and lacks a portion of them. The sample yields about 7,900 clones, without any singletons. This record belongs to a study of T cells after posttransplantation cyclophosphamide. Treatment was busulfan-fludarabine conditioning, a marrow graft, and cyclophosphamide on days +3 and +4. The receptor's source is a male patient in his 30s who received an allogeneic stem cell transplant from an unrelated donor, was CMV-positive, and had acute and chronic GVHD. Certain T cells may be donor cells from the graft. The input for sequencing was PBMCs, taken after an allogeneic stem cell transplant with post-transplant cyclophosphamide.

CDR3 coding DNA: TGTGCCAGCAGAGGACAGTCGTCCACTGAAGCTTTCTTT. Translating it yields CASRGQSSTEAFF. The V call is TRBV6-1, the J call TRBJ1-1, with a weak D call TRBD1 (6 bases). The ends were cut back, 6 bases at V and 4 bases at J, with 12 bases in the middle. The CDR3 consists of 13 residues. Germline assignment: CDR1 MNHNS and CDR2 SASEGT.